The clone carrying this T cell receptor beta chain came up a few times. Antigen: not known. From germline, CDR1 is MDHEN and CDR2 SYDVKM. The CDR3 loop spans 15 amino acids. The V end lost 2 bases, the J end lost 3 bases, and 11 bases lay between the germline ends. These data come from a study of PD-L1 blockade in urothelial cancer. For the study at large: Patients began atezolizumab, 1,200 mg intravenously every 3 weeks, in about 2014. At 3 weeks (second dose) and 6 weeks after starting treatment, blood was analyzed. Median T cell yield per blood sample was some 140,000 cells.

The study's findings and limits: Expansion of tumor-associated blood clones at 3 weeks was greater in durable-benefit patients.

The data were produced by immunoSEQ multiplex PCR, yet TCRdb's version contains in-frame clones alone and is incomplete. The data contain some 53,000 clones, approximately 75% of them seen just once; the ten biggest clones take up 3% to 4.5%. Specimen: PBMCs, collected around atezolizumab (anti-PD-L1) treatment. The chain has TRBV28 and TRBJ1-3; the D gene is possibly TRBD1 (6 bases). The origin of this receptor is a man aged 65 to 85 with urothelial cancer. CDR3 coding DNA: TGTGCCAGCAGTTTACCTACAGGGAGTGGAAACACCATATATTTT. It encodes CASSLPTGSGNTIYF.